Each of the 10 T cell receptor beta chains below was sequenced from the same sample in a study of OX40 agonist ivuxolimab in advanced cancers. Sequencing used immunoSEQ multiplex PCR; TCRdb keeps in-frame clones, though not all of them. This table has roughly 100,000 clones, about 92% appearing once. Here the sequenced sample was CD4+ or CD8+ T cells sorted from blood, taken in a trial of the OX40 agonist ivuxolimab. These receptors all come from an adult with an advanced solid tumor such as melanoma, head and neck, liver or kidney cancer.

This sequence joins TRBV30 and TRBJ1-1, with 8 bases matching TRBD1. This CDR3 is built from 16 residues. Unmatched junction bases numbered 12, after V lost 5 bases and J lost 1 base. The germline CDR1 and CDR2 sequences are GTSNPN and SVGIG (reference sequence). The CDR3 sequence: CAWDGRTGNGNTEAFF. The CDR3 region has the DNA TGTGCCTGGGACGGGAGGACAGGGAACGGGAACACTGAAGCTTTCTTT.

The rearrangement joins TRBV28 to TRBJ2-7, with 10 bases lining up with TRBD1. CDR3 size: 15 residues. V lost 6 bases, J lost 3 bases, and 8 bases stayed unmatched. Germline CDR1 reads MDHEN; CDR2 reads SYDVKM. CDR3 DNA: TGTGCCAGCAGGCCGCCCGGGACAGGGGTCTACGAGCAGTACTTC. Protein: CASRPPGTGVYEQYF.

This clone was detected once. This rearrangement joins TRBV2 to TRBJ1-1; D possibly corresponds to TRBD1 (5 bases). This CDR3 region has 16 residues. V was clipped by 2 bases and J by 0 bases, with 13 bases between them. Germline values: CDR1 SNHLY, CDR2 FYNNEI. CDR3 coding DNA: TGTGCCAGCAGTGAAACGGGTCGAGGGGTGAACACTGAAGCTTTCTTT. It specifies CASSETGRGVNTEAFF.

This rearrangement joins TRBV25-1 to TRBJ2-5; D might be TRBD2 (5 bases). V was shortened by 1 base and J by 4 bases, with 10 bases between the two germline ends. The CDR3 runs 14 residues. In germline, CDR1 is MGHDK, CDR2 SYGVNS. CDR3 residues: CASSEFVGAETQYF. The CDR3 region has the DNA TGTGCCAGCAGTGAATTTGTGGGAGCAGAGACCCAGTACTTC.

The V gene is TRBV19, the J gene TRBJ2-6; tentative D call: TRBD2 (6 bases). Germline V gene sequence: CDR1 LNHDA, CDR2 SQIVND (reference sequence). The CDR3 is 17 amino acids. The V end was cut by 5 bases, the J end by 0 bases, with 14 bases between. The CDR3 DNA follows: TGTGCCAGTAGTCCCATCCGGGGGACCTCTGGGGCCAACGTCCTGACTTTC. Translating it yields CASSPIRGTSGANVLTF.

The rearrangement uses TRBV4-2 and TRBJ2-7; maybe TRBD2 (5 bases). In germline, CDR1 is LGHNA, CDR2 YNFKEQ. V was clipped by 1 base and J by 2 bases, with 15 bases between them. This CDR3 contains 16 residues. CDR3 nucleotides: TGTGCCAGCAGCCAAGTAACGGCGGGCCCCGCCTACGAGCAGTACTTC. Protein sequence: CASSQVTAGPAYEQYF.

The V and J genes are TRBV5-8 and TRBJ2-5; perhaps TRBD2 as D (5 bases). CDR1 is SGHTS and CDR2 is YDEGEE in the germline V gene. The CDR3 runs 14 residues. The germline V and J ends were trimmed by 0 bases and 2 bases, with 8 bases remaining between them. The CDR3 loop reads CASSLGLSQETQYF. As DNA, the CDR3 is TGTGCCAGCAGCTTGGGACTATCACAAGAGACCCAGTACTTC.

The CDR3 bases are TGCGCCAGCAGTGTTCCCAACTACAATGAGCAGTTCTTC. Translated: CASSVPNYNEQFF. V is TRBV10-1 and J is TRBJ2-1; no firm D call. The V gene lost 4 bases and the J gene lost 3 bases, with 7 bases spanning the gap. The germline gives CDR1 WNHNN, CDR2 SYGVQD (reference sequence). This CDR3 has 13 amino acids.

The V gene is TRBV4-2, the J gene TRBJ1-5, with D perhaps TRBD1 (6 bases). Germline V CDR1 and CDR2: LGHNA, YNFKEQ. CDR3 size: 16 residues. V lost 1 base and J 6 bases, leaving 16 bases between the germline ends. As DNA, the CDR3 is TGTGCCAGCAGCCAAGTGGGGGGGGGCGAGGGTCAGCCCCAGCATTTT. It is translated as CASSQVGGGEGQPQHF.

This rearrangement joins TRBV7-9 to TRBJ1-4; D remains ambiguous. The V gene lost 1 base and the J gene lost 4 bases, with 13 bases spanning the gap. The germline gives CDR1 SEHNR, CDR2 FQNEAQ (reference sequence). This CDR3 is 16 amino acids long. In nucleotides, the CDR3 is TGTGCCAGCAGCTTAGTGAGTTGGCAGGATAATGAAAAACTGTTTTTT. Its protein is CASSLVSWQDNEKLFF.